This TCR beta chain was captured by sequencing in a study of blood T cell repertoires in COVID-19. Study summary: There were acute and convalescent COVID-19 samples, and they came from the United States, Italy and Spain.

Original processing methods: Amplification with reference gene primers provided the estimates of nucleated cell counts. The assay was immunoSEQ multiplex PCR, and TCRdb's table has in-frame clones only and misses some. V and J calls and clone size are given by that table; D and trimming were obtained from the DNA. The sample has 130,000 or so clones, more than 60% seen once. The V gene end was trimmed by 5 bases and the J gene end by 6 bases; junction bases not matched to a gene: 5. The CDR3 contains 14 residues. The germline gives CDR1 ENHRY, CDR2 SYGVKD. The clonotype comes from a woman aged 70 to 79 with acute or convalescent COVID-19. The rearrangement joins TRBV10-3 to TRBJ2-2; 8 bases line up with TRBD1. The sample consisted of peripheral blood. The DNA of the CDR3 is TGTGCCATCAGTTTGACAGGGGAGGCCGGGGAGCTGTTTTTT. This gives the protein CAISLTGEAGELFF.